The rows below give T cell receptor beta chains drawn from one sample of a study of T cell responses to AZD1222 COVID-19 vaccine. Profiled with immunoSEQ multiplex PCR; TCRdb holds only in-frame clones, not every one. This sample yields under 150,000 clones, of which about 93% are seen a single time; roughly 4.9% belongs to the top ten. The specimen comprised peripheral blood, sampled on day 0 of AZD1222 vaccination. The receptors shown here come from an adult in good health. Both conserved end residues are part of each CDR3. The D gene is left open where the match is weak. Size is stated for part of the rows, as once, few or many counts, or as a class when the clone is expanded.

d_call	clone_size	v_call	j_call	cdr3_nt	cdr3_aa
-	-	TRBV2	TRBJ2-5	TGTGCCAGCAGAGGGAACCGGGGGCCCTGGGAGACCCAGTACTTC	CASRGNRGPWETQYF
TRBD2	-	TRBV10-3	TRBJ2-2	TGTGCCATCAGTGAGAAATTAGCGGGGCCGAACACCGGGGAGCTGTTTTTT	CAISEKLAGPNTGELFF
TRBD2	-	TRBV7-8	TRBJ2-7	TGTGCCAGCAGCCTTAGCGGGGTGAGCTCCTACGAGCAGTACTTC	CASSLSGVSSYEQYF
-	-	TRBV19	TRBJ2-7	TGTGCCAGTAGGAATACGAGAACCGGCGTGGGGCCCTACGAGCAGTACTTC	CASRNTRTGVGPYEQYF
-	-	TRBV25-1	TRBJ2-5	TGTGCCAGCAGGCCCGGGACACTAAGGGTGGAGACCCAGTACTTC	CASRPGTLRVETQYF
-	-	TRBV7-2	TRBJ1-3	TGTGCCAGCAGCTTGGACTCTAGTGGAAACACCATATATTTT	CASSLDSSGNTIYF
TRBD2	-	TRBV5-1	TRBJ2-1	TGCGCCAGCAGCTTGGGGAGCGGGAGTGGCAATGAGCAGTTCTTC	CASSLGSGSGNEQFF
-	-	TRBV18	TRBJ2-2	TGTGCCAGCTCACCAAGGAACACCGGGGAGCTGTTTTTT	CASSPRNTGELFF
-	-	TRBV6-5	TRBJ2-2	TGTGCCAGCAGTTACTCAACCGGGGAGCTGTTTTTT	CASSYSTGELFF
TRBD1	-	TRBV10-3	TRBJ2-2	TGTGCCATCAGCCCGGGACAGGGAGACACCGGGGAGCTGTTTTTT	CAISPGQGDTGELFF
TRBD1	-	TRBV7-9	TRBJ2-1	TGTGCCAGCAGCTTTTTGGACAGGAGTTACAATGAGCAGTTCTTC	CASSFLDRSYNEQFF
TRBD1	-	TRBV4-1	TRBJ2-1	TGCGCCAGCAGCTTCACAGGGGGCCCCTACAATGAGCAGTTCTTC	CASSFTGGPYNEQFF
-	-	TRBV2	TRBJ2-3	TGTGCCAGCAGTGAATTGGACAGCAATACGCAGTATTTT	CASSELDSNTQYF
-	-	TRBV19	TRBJ1-6	TGTGCCAGTAGTTCTCAAGGGGGGAGAACCAATTCACCCCTCCACTTT	CASSSQGGRTNSPLHF
-	-	TRBV20-1	TRBJ2-3	TGCAGTGCTAGATACGGGCCCACGCAGTATTTT	CSARYGPTQYF
-	-	TRBV2	TRBJ2-1	TGTGCCAGCAGTGGGATAGGTTTCGGTGAGCAGTTCTTC	CASSGIGFGEQFF
-	-	TRBV5-6	TRBJ1-1	TGTGCCAGCAGCTTCTCAATCACGGGGGGAAGGACTGAAGCTTTCTTT	CASSFSITGGRTEAFF
-	-	TRBV15	TRBJ1-6	TGTGCCACCAGCAGAGAGACAGCCAATAATTCACCCCTCCACTTT	CATSRETANNSPLHF
-	once	TRBV15	TRBJ1-3	TGTGCCACCAGCAGAGATACGGGATCTGGAAACACCATATATTTT	CATSRDTGSGNTIYF
TRBD2	-	TRBV28	TRBJ2-7	TGTGCCAGCAGTTTGACTCTAGCGGGAGGGAACTACGAGCAGTACTTC	CASSLTLAGGNYEQYF
TRBD1	-	TRBV3-1/TRBV3-2	TRBJ1-1	TGTGCCAGCAGCCCGACAGGGCGGGGTGAAGCTTTCTTT	CASSPTGRGEAFF
TRBD2	once	TRBV4-3	TRBJ2-7	TGCGCCATAGGCTGCGGGGGGGAGGCCTACGAGCAGTACTTC	CAIGCGGEAYEQYF
TRBD1	-	TRBV7-2	TRBJ1-1	TGTGCCAGCAGCCTCCGGGGGGACAGTGAAGCTTTCTTT	CASSLRGDSEAFF
-	-	TRBV14	TRBJ2-3	TGTGCCAGCAGCGCCAAGAGGTGGGCCGCGGCAGATACGCAGTATTTT	CASSAKRWAAADTQYF
TRBD1	-	TRBV2	TRBJ2-7	TGTGCCAGCACCTTGGGACCGGGACAGCAATACGAGCAGTACTTC	CASTLGPGQQYEQYF
TRBD1	once	TRBV5-1	TRBJ1-5	TGCGCCAGCAGCCAGGCAGGGGGCGAACAGCCCCAGCATTTT	CASSQAGGEQPQHF
-	-	TRBV2	TRBJ2-2	TGTGCCAGCAGTGAAGTCCAGGCAGGGTGGGCCGGGGAGCTGTTTTTT	CASSEVQAGWAGELFF
TRBD1	few	TRBV6-5	TRBJ2-5	TGTGCCAGCAGTACCCGGGACAGGGGTGTGGAGACCCAGTACTTC	CASSTRDRGVETQYF
TRBD2	-	TRBV27	TRBJ2-5	TGTGCCAGCAGTTACCGGGGGGTGGGGTACCAAGAGACCCAGTACTTC	CASSYRGVGYQETQYF
-	once	TRBV5-1	TRBJ2-3	TGCGCCAGCAGCGGGACCGGGACGCCTTCAGATACGCAGTATTTT	CASSGTGTPSDTQYF
-	-	TRBV4-3	TRBJ2-1	TGCGCCAGCAGCCAAGAACCGGGTAGGGCACATGAGCAGTTCTTC	CASSQEPGRAHEQFF
-	-	TRBV5-1	TRBJ2-7	TGCGCCAGCCGACATACGGGACGGGACCCCTACGAGCAGTACTTC	CASRHTGRDPYEQYF
TRBD1	-	TRBV9	TRBJ1-5	TGTGCCAGCAGCGTAGGGGACAGAAATCAGCCCCAGCATTTT	CASSVGDRNQPQHF
TRBD2	-	TRBV5-1	TRBJ2-7	TGCGCCAGCAGCCCGGGACTAGCGGGAGTCGGGGAGCAGTACTTC	CASSPGLAGVGEQYF
-	-	TRBV5-1	TRBJ1-2	TGCGCCAGCAGCCCCTTAGCGGGGGGAAACTATGGCTACACCTTC	CASSPLAGGNYGYTF
-	-	TRBV30	TRBJ1-6	TGTGCCTGGAGGGGCGCTAATTCACCCCTCCACTTT	CAWRGANSPLHF
TRBD1	-	TRBV20-1	TRBJ1-1	TGCAGTGCTTGGGACAGGGCAAACGCTTTCTTT	CSAWDRANAFF
-	once	TRBV7-2	TRBJ2-7	TGTGCCAGCAGCTTAGAAAGCAGGGCTGTGCAGTACTTC	CASSLESRAVQYF
-	-	TRBV7-9	TRBJ1-3	TGTGCCAGCAGCTTAGTAAGCAACACCATATATTTT	CASSLVSNTIYF
-	once	TRBV27	TRBJ1-1	TGTGCCAGCAGTCTGCGCCCACTTCGAGACACTGAAGCTTTCTTT	CASSLRPLRDTEAFF
-	-	TRBV18	TRBJ1-1	TGTGCCAGCTCGCCTAAATCCCCCCCCGCTGAAGCTTTCTTT	CASSPKSPPAEAFF
TRBD2	-	TRBV7-2	TRBJ2-3	TGTGCCAGCAGCCCCTGGGAGGGAGGCACAGATACGCAGTATTTT	CASSPWEGGTDTQYF